Sequencing of this TCR beta chain was carried out in a study of T-cell memory formation after mild COVID-19. TCR alpha and TCR beta cDNA libraries carrying sample barcodes and UMIs were produced by 5'RACE using constant-segment primers. MiXCR, applied by TCRdb to the 5' RACE reads, yields one record per CDR3 protein. The sample contains hundreds of thousands of distinct CDR3 sequences, around 20% of which appear only once. Study-wide results and limits: From day 15 to 85, contracting clones were balanced between CD4 and CD8, whereas later expanders leaned toward CD4+. Certain responding clones were present in pre-infection memory, suggesting participation of cross-reactive memory.

A note on this clonotype: Its antigen is as yet unknown.

Germline V gene lookup returns CDR1 MNHEY and CDR2 SVGAGI. The CDR3 consists of 16 residues. Deletions cut 3 bases from V and 0 bases from J, with 13 bases between. The chain is built from TRBV6-5 and TRBJ2-3, with D tentatively TRBD1 (6 bases). The sequenced sample was PBMCs or a T cell subset sorted from them (not recorded which). The sequence was obtained from an adult woman who had mild COVID-19 (a few samples of this study predate the infection). Cell type and time point are not known. CDR3 protein: CASSYLAGTSTDTQYF. The CDR3 bases are TGTGCCAGCAGTTATTTGGCCGGGACAAGCACAGATACGCAGTATTTT.